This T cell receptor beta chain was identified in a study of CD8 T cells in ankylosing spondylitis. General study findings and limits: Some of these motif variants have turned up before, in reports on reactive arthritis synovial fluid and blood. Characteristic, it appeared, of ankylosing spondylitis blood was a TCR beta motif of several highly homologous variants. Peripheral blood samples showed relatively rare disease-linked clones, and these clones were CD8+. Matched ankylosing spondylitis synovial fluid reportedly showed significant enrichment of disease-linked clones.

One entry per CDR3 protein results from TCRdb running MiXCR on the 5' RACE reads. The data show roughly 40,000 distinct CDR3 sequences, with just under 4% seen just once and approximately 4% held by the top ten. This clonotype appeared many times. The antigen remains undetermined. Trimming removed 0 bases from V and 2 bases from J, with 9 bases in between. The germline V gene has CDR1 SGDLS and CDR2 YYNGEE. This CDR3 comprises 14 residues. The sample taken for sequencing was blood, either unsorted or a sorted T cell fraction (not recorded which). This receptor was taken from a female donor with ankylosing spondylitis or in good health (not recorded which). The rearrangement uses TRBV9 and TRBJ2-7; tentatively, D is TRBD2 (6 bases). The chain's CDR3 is CASSVGGVPYEQYF. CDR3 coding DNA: TGTGCCAGCAGCGTAGGGGGGGTGCCCTACGAGCAGTACTTC.